The sequence of this T cell receptor (beta chain) was determined in a study of shared clonotypes between healthy human individuals (TCRdb year 2020). Regarding the research as a whole: The cohort included three men and two women between 18 and 49 years of age. For each donor, three plates each were used for CD4 naive and CD4 memory, two plates were used for CD8 naive, and one plate was used for CD8 memory. Blood TCR repertoires of roughly five healthy adults were deeply sequenced to estimate repertoire size and the extent of clonotype sharing between individuals. Different laboratories and diverse techniques were used to prepare libraries and sequence TCR repertoires, to increase sequencing depth and limit assay-specific biases. Leukapheresis yielded between about 0.85 and 9.5 billion PBMCs per donor.

What the work shows at the level of the full study, not this receptor alone: The small number of donors limited the genetic and exposure-history diversity represented. Sampling was restricted to blood, and TCR repertoires in tissue are likely to differ from TCR repertoires in blood. Naive subsets generally had larger estimated clonotype richness than memory subsets did. Sharing across several donors was observed for roughly 5.4% of naive CD4, less than 4% of naive CD8, 2.3% of memory CD4, and around 0.42% of memory CD8 clonotypes. Incomplete sequencing was indicated by rarefaction of sorted-subset datasets, despite the large sequencing depth. Clonotypes shared by all four sorted-subset donors showed higher generation probabilities than non-shared clonotypes. Pairwise subsampling led to the expectation that sequencing depth would affect the degree of clonotype sharing among donors.

A note on this clone: There is no known antigen for this receptor. No per-base quality is available; no much larger clone lies one base away.

Using the deep immunoSEQ assay, multiplex PCR amplified TCR CDR3 regions from genomic DNA. Genomic DNA extracted from each cell subset was distributed evenly over all wells of several immunoSEQ 96-well plates, and each plate served as one replicate. For sorted subsets, around 0.2 ug of genomic DNA, equivalent to tens of thousands of T cell genomes, went into each replicate PCR. The purified libraries were quantified using a Qubit 3.0 fluorometer, sized with a Bioanalyzer 2100, and then quantified again using the KAPA Library Quantification kit. Each immunoSEQ 96-well plate was sequenced on its own single-read 150-cycle Illumina NextSeq 550 flow cell. Processing in the source paper ran as follows. Because the immunoSEQ output held only junctional sequences and lacked quality scores, the filtering could not match the filtering applied to full-length reads. Sequences were annotated with PyIR, a Python wrapper for IgBLAST v1.9, using IMGT germline references to assign V/J genes and CDR3. Reads were removed for weak V/J assignments (E-value above 1e-6), missing CDR3, stop codons, out-of-frame junctions, or ambiguous translated residues. V3J clonotypes were defined as sequences sharing the same inferred V gene, J gene, and CDR3 amino acid sequence. Percentage overlap between repertoires was calculated by dividing the number of shared unique clonotypes by the size of the smaller repertoire. Richness of each repertoire was evaluated using RTK rarefaction, the Chao1 estimator, and Recon v2.1 estimates of unobserved clonotypes. For all TCRbeta clonotypes obtained by the gDNA method from a few donors, generation probabilities were computed with OLGA. TCRdb retrieved this table from immuneACCESS and kept in-frame rearrangements only. Not all clones are present; in checked studies, unresolved V genes account for under half, and no reason is known for the remainder. V, J and clone size are taken as reported in that table, and D and trimming were inferred from the DNA itself. The sample table lists around 2.1 million clones, about 94% of them with a count of one. Roughly 0.13% of the sample is held by the ten biggest clonotypes.

V is pared back by 2 bases and J by 2 bases, with 9 bases lying between the germline termini. Its CDR3 holds 14 amino acids, cysteine through phenylalanine. The only DNA kept is the CDR3, 42 bases in frame from the first base. The germline V gene provides CDR1 SGHRS and CDR2 YFSETQ. The donors were healthy, HIV-negative adults who had no recently reported acute infections or vaccinations. Only Caucasian adults living in Nashville, Tennessee, USA were represented among the donors. CD4+ T cells were enriched by magnetic negative selection, after which naive cells were positively selected on CD45RA and the negative fraction was taken as the memory subset. After blood collection by leukapheresis, PBMCs were isolated using Ficoll-Histopaque density gradient centrifugation and then cryopreserved in the vapor phase of liquid nitrogen. Analytical flow cytometry was used to check the purity and quantity of each magnetically sorted T cell population. From each sorted fraction, genomic DNA was isolated and quantified by UV absorbance on a Nanodrop 2000c.

Recombination connected TRBV5-1 to TRBJ2-3; confidence is insufficient to name the D gene. Sequenced input: naive CD4+ T cells sorted from blood. The cell subset or site label corresponds to: CD45RA+ positively selected. The TCR originated in a man younger than 35 in good health. The CDR3 is CASSLESVTDTQYF. At the DNA level, the sequence is TGCGCCAGCAGCTTAGAGAGTGTCACAGATACGCAGTATTTT.